This T cell receptor (beta chain) was retrieved from a study of cytomegalovirus exposure and HLA in healthy donors. For the study at large: T cells numbering about 179 million yielded more than 95 million unique TCR beta sequences in an earlier analysis. Whole-study findings and limits: The productive fraction for most TCR beta V segments was about 90% or about 30% in an earlier analysis.

On this clone itself: Its antigen is not identified.

The PCR had 60 Vbeta and 13 Jbeta primers. Original processing methods: As a later analysis found, there were 70 million to 80 million unique TCR beta chains, of which 8.5 million to 14 million were shared. Clones were read by immunoSEQ multiplex PCR, and TCRdb kept only the in-frame ones, dropping some. That table furnishes V, J and clone size, whereas the DNA furnished D and trimming. Among fewer than 200,000 clones, approximately 80% were seen once, and the ten largest hold 0.6% to 0.9%. The CDR3 length is 14 residues. The ends lost 3 bases at V and 5 bases at J; junction bases unmatched: 3. Germline V CDR1 and CDR2: SGHRS, YFSETQ.

The sequence was obtained from a female donor in good health and CMV-seronegative. The chain couples TRBV5-1 to TRBJ2-3, with 10 nucleotides matching TRBD1. Sequencing used PBMCs. CDR3 in DNA: TGCGCCAGCAGCTATGACAGGGGGCAAGATACGCAGTATTTT. As protein: CASSYDRGQDTQYF. Based on the CDR3 plus reference TRBV5-1 and TRBJ2-3, the full variable domain is KAGVTQTPRYLIKTRGQQVTLSCSPISGHRSVSWYQQTPGQGLQFLFEYFSETQRNKGNFPGRFSGRQFSNSRSEMNVSTLELGDSALYLCASSYDRGQDTQYFGPGTRLTVL.